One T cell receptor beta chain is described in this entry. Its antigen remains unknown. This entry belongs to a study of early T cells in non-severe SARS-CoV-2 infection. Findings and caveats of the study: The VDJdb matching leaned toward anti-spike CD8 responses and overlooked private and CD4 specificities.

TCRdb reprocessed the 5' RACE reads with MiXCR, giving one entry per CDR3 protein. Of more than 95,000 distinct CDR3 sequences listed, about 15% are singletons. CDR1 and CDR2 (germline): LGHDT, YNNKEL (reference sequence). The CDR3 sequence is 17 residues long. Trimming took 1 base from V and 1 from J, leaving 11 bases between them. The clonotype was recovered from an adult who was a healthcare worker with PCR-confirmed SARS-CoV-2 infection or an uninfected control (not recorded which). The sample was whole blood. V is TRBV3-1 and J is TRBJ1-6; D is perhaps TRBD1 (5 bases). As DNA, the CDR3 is TGTGCCAGCAGCCAAGGGGGCATGGGGTCCTATAATTCACCCCTCCACTTT. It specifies CASSQGGMGSYNSPLHF. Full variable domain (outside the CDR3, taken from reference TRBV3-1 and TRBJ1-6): DTAVSQTPKYLVTQMGNDKSIKCEQNLGHDTMYWYKQDSKKFLKIMFSYNNKELIINETVPNRFSPKSPDKAHLNLHINSLELGDSAVYFCASSQGGMGSYNSPLHFGNGTRLTVT.